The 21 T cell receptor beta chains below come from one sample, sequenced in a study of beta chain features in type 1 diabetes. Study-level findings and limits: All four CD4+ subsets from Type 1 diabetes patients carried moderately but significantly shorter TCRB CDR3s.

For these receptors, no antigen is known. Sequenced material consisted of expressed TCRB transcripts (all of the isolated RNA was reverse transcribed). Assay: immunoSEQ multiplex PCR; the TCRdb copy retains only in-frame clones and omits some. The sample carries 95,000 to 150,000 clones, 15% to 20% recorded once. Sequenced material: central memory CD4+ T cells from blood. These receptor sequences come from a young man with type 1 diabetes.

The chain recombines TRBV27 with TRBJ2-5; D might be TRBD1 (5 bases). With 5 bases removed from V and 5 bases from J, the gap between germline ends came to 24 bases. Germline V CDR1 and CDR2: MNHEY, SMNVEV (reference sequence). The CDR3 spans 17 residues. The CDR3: CASSPRPGWLARETQYF. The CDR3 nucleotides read TGTGCCAGCAGTCCCCGGCCAGGGTGGCTTGCGCGGGAGACCCAGTACTTC.

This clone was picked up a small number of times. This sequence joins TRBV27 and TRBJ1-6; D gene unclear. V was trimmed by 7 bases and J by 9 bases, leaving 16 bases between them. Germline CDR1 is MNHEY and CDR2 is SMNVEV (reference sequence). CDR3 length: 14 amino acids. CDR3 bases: TGTGCCAGCAAATTAGAGGTCCTGAGTTCACCCCTCCACTTT. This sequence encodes CASKLEVLSSPLHF.

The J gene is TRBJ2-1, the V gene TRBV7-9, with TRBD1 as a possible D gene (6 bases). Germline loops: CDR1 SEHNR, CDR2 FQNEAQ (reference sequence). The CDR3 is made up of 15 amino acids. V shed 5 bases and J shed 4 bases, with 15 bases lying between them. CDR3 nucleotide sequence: TGTGCCAGCAGCCTTAGGACAGAGAATTACAATGAGCAGTTCTTC. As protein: CASSLRTENYNEQFF.

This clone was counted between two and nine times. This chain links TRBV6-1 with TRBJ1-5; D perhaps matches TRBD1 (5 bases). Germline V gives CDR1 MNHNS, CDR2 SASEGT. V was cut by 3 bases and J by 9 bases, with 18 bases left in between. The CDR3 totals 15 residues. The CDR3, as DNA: TGTGCCAGCAGTGAGGGGACTGTGTCGGGATGGCCCCAGCATTTT. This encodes CASSEGTVSGWPQHF.

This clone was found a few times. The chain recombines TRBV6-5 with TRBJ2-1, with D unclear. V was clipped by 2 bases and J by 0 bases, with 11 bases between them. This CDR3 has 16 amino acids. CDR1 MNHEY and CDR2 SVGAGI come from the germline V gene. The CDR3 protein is CASSYRGDTSYNEQFF. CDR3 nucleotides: TGTGCCAGCAGTTACAGAGGTGACACCTCCTACAATGAGCAGTTCTTC.

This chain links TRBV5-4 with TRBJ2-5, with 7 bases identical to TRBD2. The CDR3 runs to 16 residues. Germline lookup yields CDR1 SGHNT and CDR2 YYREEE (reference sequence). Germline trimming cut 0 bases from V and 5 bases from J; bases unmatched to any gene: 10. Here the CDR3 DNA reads TGTGCCAGCAGCTTGGCGGAGCGGGGCGCTTTCGAGACCCAGTACTTC. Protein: CASSLAERGAFETQYF.

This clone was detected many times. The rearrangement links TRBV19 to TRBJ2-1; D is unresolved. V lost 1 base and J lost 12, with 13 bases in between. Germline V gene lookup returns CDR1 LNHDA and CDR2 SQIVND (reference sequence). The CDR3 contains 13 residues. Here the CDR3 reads CASSIGHSNPQFF. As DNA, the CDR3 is TGTGCCAGTAGTATAGGACACTCTAATCCGCAGTTCTTC.

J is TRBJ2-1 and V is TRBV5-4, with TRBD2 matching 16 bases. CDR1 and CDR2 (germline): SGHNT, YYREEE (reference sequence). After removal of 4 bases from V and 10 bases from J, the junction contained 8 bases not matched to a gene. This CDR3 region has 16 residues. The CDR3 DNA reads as TGTGCCAGCAGCCGCGGGACTAGCGGGGGGGCCACCGAGCAGTTCTTC. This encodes CASSRGTSGGATEQFF.

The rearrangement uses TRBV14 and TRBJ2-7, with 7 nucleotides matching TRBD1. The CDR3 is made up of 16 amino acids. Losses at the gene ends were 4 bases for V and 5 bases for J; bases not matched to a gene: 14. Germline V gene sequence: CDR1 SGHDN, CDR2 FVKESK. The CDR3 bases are TGTGCCAGCAGCCCCTATTTGGGCAGGGGGACGCACGAGCAGTACTTC. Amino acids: CASSPYLGRGTHEQYF.

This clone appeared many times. In nucleotides, the CDR3 is TGCAGCGGCAGGGACCTGCAAGAGACCCAGTACTTC. Translated: CSGRDLQETQYF. The V gene is TRBV29-1, the J gene TRBJ2-5; D might be TRBD1 or TRBD2, each matching 5 bases. The CDR3 has 12 amino acids. Per germline, CDR1 SQVTM and CDR2 ANQGSEA. The V gene lost 7 bases and the J gene lost 2 bases, with 11 bases spanning the gap.

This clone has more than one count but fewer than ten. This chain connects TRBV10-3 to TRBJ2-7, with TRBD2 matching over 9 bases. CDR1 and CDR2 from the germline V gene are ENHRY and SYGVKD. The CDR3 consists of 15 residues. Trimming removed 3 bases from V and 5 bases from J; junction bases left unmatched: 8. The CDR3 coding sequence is TGTGCCATCAGTGAATCCGGGACTAGCTACGACGAGCAGTACTTC. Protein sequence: CAISESGTSYDEQYF.

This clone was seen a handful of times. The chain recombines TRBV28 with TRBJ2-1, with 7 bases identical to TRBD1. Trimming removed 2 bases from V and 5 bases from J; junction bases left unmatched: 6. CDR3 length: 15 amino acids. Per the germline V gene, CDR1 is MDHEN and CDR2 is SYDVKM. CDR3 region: CASSLRDSFHNEQFF. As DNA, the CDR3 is TGTGCCAGCAGTTTAAGGGACAGTTTCCACAATGAGCAGTTCTTC.

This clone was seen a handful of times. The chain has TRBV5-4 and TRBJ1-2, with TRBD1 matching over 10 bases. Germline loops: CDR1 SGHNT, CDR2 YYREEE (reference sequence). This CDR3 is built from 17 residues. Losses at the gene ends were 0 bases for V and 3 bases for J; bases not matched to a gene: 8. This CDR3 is CASSLGLPGTGDYGYTF. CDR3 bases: TGTGCCAGCAGCTTGGGCCTGCCCGGGACAGGGGACTATGGCTACACCTTC.

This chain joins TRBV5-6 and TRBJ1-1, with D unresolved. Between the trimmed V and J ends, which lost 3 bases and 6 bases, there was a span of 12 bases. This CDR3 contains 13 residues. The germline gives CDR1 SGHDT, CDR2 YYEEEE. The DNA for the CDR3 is TGTGCCAGCAGCTCTGATTCAGTCTCTGAAGCTTTCTTT. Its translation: CASSSDSVSEAFF.

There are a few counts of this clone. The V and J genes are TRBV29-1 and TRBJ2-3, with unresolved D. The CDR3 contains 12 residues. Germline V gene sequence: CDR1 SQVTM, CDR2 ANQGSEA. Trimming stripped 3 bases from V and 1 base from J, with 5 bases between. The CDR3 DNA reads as TGCAGCGTTGATACAGGCACAGATACGCAGTATTTT. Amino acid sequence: CSVDTGTDTQYF.

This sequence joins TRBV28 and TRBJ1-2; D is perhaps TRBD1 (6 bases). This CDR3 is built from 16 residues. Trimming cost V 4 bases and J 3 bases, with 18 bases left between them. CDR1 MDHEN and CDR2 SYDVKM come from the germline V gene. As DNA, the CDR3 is TGTGCCAGCAGTTCAACCAATATGGACAGAGACTATGGCTACACCTTC. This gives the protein CASSSTNMDRDYGYTF.

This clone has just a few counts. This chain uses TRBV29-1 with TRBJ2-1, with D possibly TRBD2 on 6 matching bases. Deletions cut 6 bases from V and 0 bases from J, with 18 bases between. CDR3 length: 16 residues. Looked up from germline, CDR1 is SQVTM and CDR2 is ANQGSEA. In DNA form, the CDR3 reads TGCAGCGTCCAACAACCGGGGGTTAGCTCCTACAATGAGCAGTTCTTC. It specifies CSVQQPGVSSYNEQFF.

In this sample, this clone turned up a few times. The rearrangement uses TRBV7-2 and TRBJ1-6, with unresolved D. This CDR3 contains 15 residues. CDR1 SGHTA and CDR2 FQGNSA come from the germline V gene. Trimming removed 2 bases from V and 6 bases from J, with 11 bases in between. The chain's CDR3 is CASSLWPEPNSPLHF. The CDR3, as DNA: TGTGCCAGCAGCTTATGGCCCGAACCTAATTCACCCCTCCACTTT.

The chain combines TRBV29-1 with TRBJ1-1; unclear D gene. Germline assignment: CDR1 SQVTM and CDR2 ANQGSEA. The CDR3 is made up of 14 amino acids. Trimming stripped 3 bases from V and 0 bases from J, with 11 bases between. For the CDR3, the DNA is TGCAGCGTTGACGGCGGTGCTATGAACACTGAAGCTTTCTTT. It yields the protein CSVDGGAMNTEAFF.

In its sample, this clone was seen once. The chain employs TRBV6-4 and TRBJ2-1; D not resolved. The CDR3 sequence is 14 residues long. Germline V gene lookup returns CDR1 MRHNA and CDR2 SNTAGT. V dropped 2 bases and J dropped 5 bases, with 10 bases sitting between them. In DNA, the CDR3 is TGTGCCAGCAGTGACCAGGCAGATAACAATGAGCAGTTCTTC. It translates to CASSDQADNNEQFF.

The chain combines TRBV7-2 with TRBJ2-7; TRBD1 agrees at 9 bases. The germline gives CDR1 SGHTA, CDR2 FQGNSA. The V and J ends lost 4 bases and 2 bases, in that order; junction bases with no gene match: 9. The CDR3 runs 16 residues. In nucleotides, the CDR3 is TGTGCCAGCAGCTCACAGGGGGCAAGGGTCCCCTACGAGCAGTACTTC. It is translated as CASSSQGARVPYEQYF. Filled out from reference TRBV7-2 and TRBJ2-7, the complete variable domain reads GAGVSQSPSNKVTEKGKDVELRCDPISGHTALYWYRQSLGQGLEFLIYFQGNSAPDKSGLPSDRFSAERTGGSVSTLTIQRTQQEDSAVYLCASSSQGARVPYEQYFGPGTRLTVT.